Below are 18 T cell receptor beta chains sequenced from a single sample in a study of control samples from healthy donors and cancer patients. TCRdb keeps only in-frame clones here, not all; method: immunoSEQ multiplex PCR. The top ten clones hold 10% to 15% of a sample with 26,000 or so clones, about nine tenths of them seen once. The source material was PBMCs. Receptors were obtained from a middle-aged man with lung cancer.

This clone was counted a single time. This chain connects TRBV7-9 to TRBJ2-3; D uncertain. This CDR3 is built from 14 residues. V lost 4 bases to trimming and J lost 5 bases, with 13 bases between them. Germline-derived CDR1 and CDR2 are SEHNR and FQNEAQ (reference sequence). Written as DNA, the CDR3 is TGTGCCAGCAGCTCCCCTCCGGTCGTAGATACGCAGTATTTT. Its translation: CASSSPPVVDTQYF.

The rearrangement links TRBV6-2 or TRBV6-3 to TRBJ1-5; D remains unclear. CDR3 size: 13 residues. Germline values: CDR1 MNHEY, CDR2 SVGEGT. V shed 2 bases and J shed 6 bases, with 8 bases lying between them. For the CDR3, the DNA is TGTGCCAGCAGTTACAGTACCGGTCAGCCCCAGCATTTT. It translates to CASSYSTGQPQHF.

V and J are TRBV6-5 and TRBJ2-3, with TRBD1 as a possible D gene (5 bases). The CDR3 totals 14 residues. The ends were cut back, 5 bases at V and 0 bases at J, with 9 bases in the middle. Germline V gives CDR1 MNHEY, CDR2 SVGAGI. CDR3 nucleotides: TGTGCCAGCAGTCCAGGGTTTAGCACAGATACGCAGTATTTT. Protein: CASSPGFSTDTQYF.

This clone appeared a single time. The CDR3 DNA is TGCGCCAGCAGCCAAGATCGGGGAACCGGGACAGGAAGGGCCGGCGGAAACACCATATATTTT. Its translation is CASSQDRGTGTGRAGGNTIYF. The V gene is TRBV4-1, the J gene TRBJ1-3; 8 bases match TRBD1. CDR1 and CDR2 (germline): MGHRA, YSYEKL. The trim removed 0 bases at V and 4 bases at J, leaving 20 bases unmatched. The CDR3 totals 21 residues.

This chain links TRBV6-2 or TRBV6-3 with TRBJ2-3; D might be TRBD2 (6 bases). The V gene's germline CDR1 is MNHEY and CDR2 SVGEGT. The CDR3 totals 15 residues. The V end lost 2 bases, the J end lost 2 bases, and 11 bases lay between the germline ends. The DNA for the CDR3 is TGTGCCAGCAGTTACGGGCGGGGCCACACAGATACGCAGTATTTT. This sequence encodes CASSYGRGHTDTQYF.

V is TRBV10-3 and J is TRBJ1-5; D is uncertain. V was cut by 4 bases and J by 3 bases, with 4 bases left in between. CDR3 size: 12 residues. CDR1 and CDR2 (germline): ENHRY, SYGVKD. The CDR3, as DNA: TGTGCCATCAGTGCTTCCAATCAGCCCCAGCATTTT. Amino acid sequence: CAISASNQPQHF.

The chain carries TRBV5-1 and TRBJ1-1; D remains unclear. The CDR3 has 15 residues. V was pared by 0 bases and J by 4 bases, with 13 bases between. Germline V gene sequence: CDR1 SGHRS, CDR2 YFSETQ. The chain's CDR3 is CASSLGPFEGTEAFF. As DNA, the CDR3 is TGCGCCAGCAGCTTGGGGCCGTTCGAGGGCACTGAAGCTTTCTTT. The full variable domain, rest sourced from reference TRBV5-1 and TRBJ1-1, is KAGVTQTPRYLIKTRGQQVTLSCSPISGHRSVSWYQQTPGQGLQFLFEYFSETQRNKGNFPGRFSGRQFSNSRSEMNVSTLELGDSALYLCASSLGPFEGTEAFFGQGTRLTVV.

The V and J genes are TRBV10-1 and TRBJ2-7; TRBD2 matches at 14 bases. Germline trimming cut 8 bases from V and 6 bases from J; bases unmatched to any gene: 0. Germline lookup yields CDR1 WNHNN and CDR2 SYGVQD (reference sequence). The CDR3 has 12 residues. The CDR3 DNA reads TGCGCCAGCGGGACTAGCGGGGGCGAGCAGTACTTC. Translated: CASGTSGGEQYF.

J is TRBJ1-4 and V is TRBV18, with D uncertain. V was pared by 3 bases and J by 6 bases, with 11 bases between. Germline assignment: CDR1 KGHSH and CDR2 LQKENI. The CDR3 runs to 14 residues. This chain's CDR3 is CASSPRNFDEKLFF. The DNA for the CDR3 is TGTGCCAGCTCACCTAGAAACTTTGATGAAAAACTGTTTTTT. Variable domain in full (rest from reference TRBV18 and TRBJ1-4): NAGVMQNPRHLVRRRGQEARLRCSPMKGHSHVYWYRQLPEEGLKFMVYLQKENIIDESGMPKERFSAEFPKEGPSILRIQQVVRGDSAAYFCASSPRNFDEKLFFGSGTQLSVL.

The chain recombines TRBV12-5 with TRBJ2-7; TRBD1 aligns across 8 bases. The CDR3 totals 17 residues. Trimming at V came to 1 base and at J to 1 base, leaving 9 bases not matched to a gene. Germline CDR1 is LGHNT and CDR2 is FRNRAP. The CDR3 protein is CASGLDRGDRYSYEQYF. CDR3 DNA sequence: TGTGCTAGTGGTTTGGATAGAGGGGACAGGTATTCCTACGAGCAGTACTTC.

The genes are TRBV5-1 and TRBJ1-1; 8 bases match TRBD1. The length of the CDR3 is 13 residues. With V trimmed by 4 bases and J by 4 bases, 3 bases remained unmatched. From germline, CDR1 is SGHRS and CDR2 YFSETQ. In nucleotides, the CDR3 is TGCGCCAGCAGCCCAGGGACAGGCACTGAAGCTTTCTTT. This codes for CASSPGTGTEAFF. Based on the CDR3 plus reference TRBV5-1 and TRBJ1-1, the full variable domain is KAGVTQTPRYLIKTRGQQVTLSCSPISGHRSVSWYQQTPGQGLQFLFEYFSETQRNKGNFPGRFSGRQFSNSRSEMNVSTLELGDSALYLCASSPGTGTEAFFGQGTRLTVV.

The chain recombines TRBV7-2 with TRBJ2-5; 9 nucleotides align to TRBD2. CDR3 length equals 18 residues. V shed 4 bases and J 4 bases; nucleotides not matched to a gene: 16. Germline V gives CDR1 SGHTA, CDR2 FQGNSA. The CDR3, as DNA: TGTGCCAGCAGCTCCCACGGGACTAGCTTAGGGGGTGTAGAGACCCAGTACTTC. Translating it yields CASSSHGTSLGGVETQYF.

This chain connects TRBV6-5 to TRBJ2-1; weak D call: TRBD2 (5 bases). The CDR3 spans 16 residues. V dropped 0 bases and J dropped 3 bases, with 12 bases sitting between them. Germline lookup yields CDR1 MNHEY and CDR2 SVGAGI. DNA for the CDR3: TGTGCCAGCAGTTACTCCCCACCAGCGGTCTACAATGAGCAGTTCTTC. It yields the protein CASSYSPPAVYNEQFF.

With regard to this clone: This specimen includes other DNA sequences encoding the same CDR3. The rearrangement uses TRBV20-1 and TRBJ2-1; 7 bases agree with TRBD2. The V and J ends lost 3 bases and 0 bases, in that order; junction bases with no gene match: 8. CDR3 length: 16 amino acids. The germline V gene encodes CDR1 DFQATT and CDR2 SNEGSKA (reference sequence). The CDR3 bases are TGCAGTGCTAGTGGATCTAGCGGCTTCTCCTACAATGAGCAGTTCTTC. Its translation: CSASGSSGFSYNEQFF.

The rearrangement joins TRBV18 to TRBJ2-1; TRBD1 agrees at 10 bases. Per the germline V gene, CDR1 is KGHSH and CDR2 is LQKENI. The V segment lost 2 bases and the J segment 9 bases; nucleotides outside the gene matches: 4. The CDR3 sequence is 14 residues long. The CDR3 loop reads CASSPGTGEGEQFF. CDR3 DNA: TGTGCCAGCTCACCAGGGACAGGGGAGGGTGAGCAGTTCTTC.

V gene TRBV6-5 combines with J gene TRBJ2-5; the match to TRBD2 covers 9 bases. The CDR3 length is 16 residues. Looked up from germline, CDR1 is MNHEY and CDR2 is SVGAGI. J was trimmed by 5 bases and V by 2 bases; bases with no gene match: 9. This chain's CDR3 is CASSYNSGGHGETQYF. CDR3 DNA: TGTGCCAGCAGTTACAATAGCGGGGGCCACGGGGAGACCCAGTACTTC.

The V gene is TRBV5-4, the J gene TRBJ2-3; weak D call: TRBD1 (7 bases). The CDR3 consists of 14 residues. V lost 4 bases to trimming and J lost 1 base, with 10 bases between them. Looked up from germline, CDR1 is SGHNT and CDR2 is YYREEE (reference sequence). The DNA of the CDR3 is TGTGCCAGCAGCCAGGGGGGAGGCACAGATACGCAGTATTTT. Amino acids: CASSQGGGTDTQYF.

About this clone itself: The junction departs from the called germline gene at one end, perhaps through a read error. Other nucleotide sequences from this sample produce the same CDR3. As DNA, the CDR3 is TGTGCCCGCAGCGGGGGGGGGACAGGGCGAAATTCACCCCTCCACTTT. Its translation is CARSGGGTGRNSPLHF. This rearrangement joins TRBV2 to TRBJ1-6; 9 bases are a match to TRBD1. Germline values: CDR1 SNHLY, CDR2 FYNNEI. The CDR3 has 16 residues.